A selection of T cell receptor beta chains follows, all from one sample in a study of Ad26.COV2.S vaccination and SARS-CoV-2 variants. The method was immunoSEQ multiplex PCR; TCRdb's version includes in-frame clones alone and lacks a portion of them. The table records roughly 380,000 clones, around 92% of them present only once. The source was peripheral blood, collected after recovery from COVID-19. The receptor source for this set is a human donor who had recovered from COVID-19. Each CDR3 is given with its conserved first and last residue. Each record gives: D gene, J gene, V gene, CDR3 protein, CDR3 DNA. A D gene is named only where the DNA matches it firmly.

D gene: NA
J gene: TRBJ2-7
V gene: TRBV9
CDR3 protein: CASSPVGSYEQYF
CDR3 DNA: TGTGCCAGCAGCCCCGTCGGGAGCTACGAGCAGTACTTC

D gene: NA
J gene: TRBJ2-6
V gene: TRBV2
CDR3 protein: CATDWLGGANVLTF
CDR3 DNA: TGTGCCACGGACTGGCTTGGTGGGGCCAACGTCCTGACTTTC

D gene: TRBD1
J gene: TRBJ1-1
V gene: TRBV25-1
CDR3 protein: CASRTGGSEAFF
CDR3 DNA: TGTGCCAGCAGAACAGGGGGCTCTGAAGCTTTCTTT

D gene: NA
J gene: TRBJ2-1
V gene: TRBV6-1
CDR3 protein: CASSENNNEQFF
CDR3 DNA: TGTGCCAGCAGTGAGAATAACAATGAGCAGTTCTTC

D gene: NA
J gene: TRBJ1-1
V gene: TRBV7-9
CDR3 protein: CASSTGRQNTEAFF
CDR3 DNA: TGTGCCAGCAGCACGGGACGGCAGAACACTGAAGCTTTCTTT

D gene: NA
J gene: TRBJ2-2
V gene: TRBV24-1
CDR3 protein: CATSEASGTGELFF
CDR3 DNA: TGTGCCACCAGTGAGGCCTCTGGAACCGGGGAGCTGTTTTTT

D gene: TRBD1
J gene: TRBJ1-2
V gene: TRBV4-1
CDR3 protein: CASSQGQGTNYGYTF
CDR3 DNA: TGCGCCAGCAGCCAAGGACAGGGGACTAACTATGGCTACACCTTC

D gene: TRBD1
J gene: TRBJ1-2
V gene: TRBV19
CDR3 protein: CASSDPGTGKGYTF
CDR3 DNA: TGTGCCAGTAGTGATCCTGGGACAGGGAAAGGCTACACCTTC

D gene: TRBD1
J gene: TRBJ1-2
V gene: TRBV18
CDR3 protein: CASSSTQGAHYGYTF
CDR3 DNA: TGTGCCAGCTCATCCACGCAGGGGGCGCACTATGGCTACACCTTC

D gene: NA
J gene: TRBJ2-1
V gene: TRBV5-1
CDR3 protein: CASSLEAGDRNEQFF
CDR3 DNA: TGCGCCAGCAGCTTGGAGGCAGGGGATAGAAATGAGCAGTTCTTC

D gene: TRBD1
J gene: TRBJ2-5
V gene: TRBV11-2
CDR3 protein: CASSFDRGQTQYF
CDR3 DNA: TGTGCCAGCAGCTTCGACAGGGGCCAGACCCAGTACTTC

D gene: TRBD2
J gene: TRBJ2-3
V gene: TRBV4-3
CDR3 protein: CASSQEGGGGTDTQYF
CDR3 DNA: TGCGCCAGCAGCCAAGAGGGGGGAGGGGGCACAGATACGCAGTATTTT

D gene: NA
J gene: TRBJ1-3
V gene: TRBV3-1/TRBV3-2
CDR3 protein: CASSQGDSADTIYF
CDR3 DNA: TGTGCCAGCAGCCAAGGGGACTCCGCGGACACCATATATTTT

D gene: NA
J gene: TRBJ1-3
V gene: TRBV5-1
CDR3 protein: CASSLGGAGGNTIYF
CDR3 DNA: TGCGCCAGCAGCTTGGGGGGCGCGGGGGGAAACACCATATATTTT